Following are 11 T cell receptor beta chains from one sample sequenced in a study of early T cells in non-severe SARS-CoV-2 infection. MiXCR, run by TCRdb on the 5' RACE reads, gives a single entry per CDR3 protein. The sample has tens of thousands of distinct CDR3 sequences, about 12% seen once; the top ten hold roughly 8.7%. Sequencing was carried out using whole blood. The origin of the receptors is an adult who was a healthcare worker with PCR-confirmed SARS-CoV-2 infection or an uninfected control (not recorded which).

This clonotype was detected many times. CDR3 DNA sequence: TGTGCCAGCAGCGAAAGCGGGGCCCCCTACGAGCAGTACTTC. Protein: CASSESGAPYEQYF. The V call is TRBV7-9, the J call TRBJ2-7; 7 bases map to TRBD2. Germline V gives CDR1 SEHNR, CDR2 FQNEAQ (reference sequence). The CDR3 consists of 14 residues. V lost 5 bases, J lost 2 bases, and 6 bases stayed unmatched.

The chain employs TRBV10-3 and TRBJ2-1; maybe TRBD1 (6 bases). Germline CDR1 ENHRY, CDR2 SYGVKD. The CDR3 has 13 amino acids. The V end lost 6 bases, the J end lost 7 bases, and 13 bases lay between the germline ends. The CDR3 reads CAISPTGRNEQFF. The CDR3 coding sequence is TGTGCCATCAGCCCGACAGGTAGGAATGAGCAGTTCTTC.

The chain combines TRBV20-1 with TRBJ2-3; a possible D gene is TRBD2 (6 bases). The V gene lost 5 bases and the J gene lost 2 bases, with 17 bases spanning the gap. There are 15 residues in the CDR3. Germline V gene sequence: CDR1 DFQATT, CDR2 SNEGSKA (reference sequence). This CDR3 reads CSARVAGRVTDTQYF. The CDR3 nucleotides are TGCAGTGCTCGAGTCGCGGGAAGAGTCACAGATACGCAGTATTTT.

The chain has TRBV29-1 and TRBJ2-1; no clear D gene. This CDR3 comprises 12 residues. V dropped 8 bases and J dropped 3 bases, with 11 bases sitting between them. Germline loops: CDR1 SQVTM, CDR2 ANQGSEA. The CDR3 DNA reads TGCAGCTCCGGGCCTTACTACAATGAGCAGTTCTTC. Translated: CSSGPYYNEQFF.

There are many counts of this clonotype. The chain has TRBV20-1 and TRBJ2-7; 8 nucleotides match TRBD2. Germline V CDR1 and CDR2: DFQATT, SNEGSKA (reference sequence). Trimming cost V 0 bases and J 7 bases; bases outside gene matches: 14. This CDR3 is 16 amino acids long. The CDR3 sequence is CSARDPAAGDSREQYF. The DNA of the CDR3 is TGCAGTGCTAGAGACCCCGCAGCGGGAGACTCTCGAGAGCAGTACTTC.

CDR3 amino acids: CASSLVEGGGLAGRNTGELFF. CDR3 nucleotides: TGTGCCAGCAGTTTAGTTGAGGGGGGTGGACTAGCGGGAAGGAACACCGGGGAGCTGTTTTTT. This chain connects TRBV12-3 or TRBV12-4 to TRBJ2-2; TRBD2 matches 12 bases. CDR3 length equals 21 residues. J was trimmed by 1 base and V by 1 base; bases with no gene match: 13.

The rearrangement joins TRBV12-5 to TRBJ1-1, with D perhaps TRBD1 (5 bases). The CDR3 runs 11 residues. Germline V gene data show CDR1 as LGHNT and CDR2 as FRNRAP. Trimming removed 4 bases at V and 6 bases at J, with 6 bases between. The CDR3 bases are TGTGCTAGTGGTTGGGACGCTGAAGCTTTCTTT. Translating gives CASGWDAEAFF.

In its sample, this clonotype was seen many times. The chain has TRBV20-1 and TRBJ2-7; TRBD1 might be the D (6 bases). Germline loops: CDR1 DFQATT, CDR2 SNEGSKA (reference sequence). Trimming removed 2 bases from V and 7 bases from J, with 18 bases in between. The CDR3 sequence is 14 residues long. The CDR3 DNA reads TGCAGTGCTAGACCCGGGACACCCGATAAGGAGCAGTACTTC. As protein: CSARPGTPDKEQYF.

In its sample, this clonotype was seen a few times. CDR3: CSVGDYGNTGELFF. The CDR3 bases are TGCAGCGTTGGGGATTATGGGAACACCGGGGAGCTGTTTTTT. The chain employs TRBV29-1 and TRBJ2-2; no firm D call. Germline assignment: CDR1 SQVTM and CDR2 ANQGSEA. This CDR3 comprises 14 residues. V dropped 4 bases and J dropped 1 base, with 10 bases sitting between them.

This clonotype has ten or more counts. V usage is TRBV12-3 or TRBV12-4 and J usage is TRBJ2-3; D gene unclear. This CDR3 has 15 residues. V lost 1 base and J lost 0, with 8 bases in between. CDR3 sequence (DNA): TGTGCCAGCAGTTTAGGGCGCATCAGCACAGATACGCAGTATTTT. Translating it yields CASSLGRISTDTQYF.

The chain has TRBV28 and TRBJ1-4, with 9 nucleotides matching TRBD1. Germline loops: CDR1 MDHEN, CDR2 SYDVKM. V trimming: 3 bases; J trimming: 7 bases; junction bases outside the gene matches: 3. The CDR3 length is 14 residues. The CDR3 DNA is TGTGCCAGCAGTTTTCGGGACAGGGTTGAAAAACTGTTTTTT. Protein sequence: CASSFRDRVEKLFF.